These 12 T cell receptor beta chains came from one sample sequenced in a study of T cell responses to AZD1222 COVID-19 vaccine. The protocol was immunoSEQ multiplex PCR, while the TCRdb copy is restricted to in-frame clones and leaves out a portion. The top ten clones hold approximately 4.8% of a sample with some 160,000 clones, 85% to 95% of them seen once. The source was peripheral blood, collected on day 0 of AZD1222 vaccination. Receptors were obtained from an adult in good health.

DNA of the CDR3: TGTGCCAGCAGCTCAAACAGGGGCTCTGGAAACACCATATATTTT. This codes for CASSSNRGSGNTIYF. The gene calls are TRBV5-4 and TRBJ1-3; 7 bases agree with TRBD1. From germline, CDR1 is SGHNT and CDR2 YYREEE (reference sequence). This CDR3 contains 15 residues. J gave up 0 bases and V 3 bases, and 3 bases lay outside the gene matches.

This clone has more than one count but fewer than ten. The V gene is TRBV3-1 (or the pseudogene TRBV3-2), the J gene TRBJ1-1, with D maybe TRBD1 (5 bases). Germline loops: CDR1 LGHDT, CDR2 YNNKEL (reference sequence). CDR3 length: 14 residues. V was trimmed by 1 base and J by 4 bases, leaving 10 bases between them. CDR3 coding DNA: TGTGCCAGCAGCCAAGGGGGCTGGGTCACTGAAGCTTTCTTT. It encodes CASSQGGWVTEAFF.

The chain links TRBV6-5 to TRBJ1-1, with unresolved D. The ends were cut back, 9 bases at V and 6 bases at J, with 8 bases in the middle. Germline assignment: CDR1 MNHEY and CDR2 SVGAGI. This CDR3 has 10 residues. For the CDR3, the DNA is TGTGCCAGTGGTGGCTCTGAAGCTTTCTTT. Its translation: CASGGSEAFF.

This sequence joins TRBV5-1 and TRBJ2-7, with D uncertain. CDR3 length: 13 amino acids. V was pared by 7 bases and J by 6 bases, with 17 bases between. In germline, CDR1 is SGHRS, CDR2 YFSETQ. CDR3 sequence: CASRRTPWFEQYF. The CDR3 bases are TGCGCCAGCCGCAGGACCCCCTGGTTCGAGCAGTACTTC.

This CDR3 reads CASSQAKLGTGSSHNYGYTF. The DNA of the CDR3 is TGCGCCAGCAGCCAAGCCAAACTCGGGACAGGGAGTTCTCATAACTATGGCTACACCTTC. The chain is built from TRBV4-3 and TRBJ1-2, with 9 positions matching TRBD1. This CDR3 region has 20 residues. Germline V lookup: CDR1 LGHNA, CDR2 YSLEER. Trimming removed 1 base from V and 1 base from J; junction bases left unmatched: 16.

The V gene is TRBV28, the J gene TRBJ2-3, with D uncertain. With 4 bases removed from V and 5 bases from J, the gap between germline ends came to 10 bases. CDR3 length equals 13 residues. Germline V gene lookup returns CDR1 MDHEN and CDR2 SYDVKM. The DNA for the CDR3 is TGTGCCAGCAGTTCGGCACCTAGAGATACGCAGTATTTT. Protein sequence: CASSSAPRDTQYF.

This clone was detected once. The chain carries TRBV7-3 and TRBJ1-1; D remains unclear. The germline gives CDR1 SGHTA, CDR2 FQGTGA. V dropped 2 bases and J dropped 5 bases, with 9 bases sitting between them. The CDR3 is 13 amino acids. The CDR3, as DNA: TGTGCCAGCAGCTTACCTCCGAGTACTGAAGCTTTCTTT. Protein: CASSLPPSTEAFF.

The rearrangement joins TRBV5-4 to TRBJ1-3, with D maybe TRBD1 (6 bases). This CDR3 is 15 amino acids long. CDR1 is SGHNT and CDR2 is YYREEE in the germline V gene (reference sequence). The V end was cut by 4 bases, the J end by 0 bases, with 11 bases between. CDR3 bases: TGTGCCAGCAGCGCGCAGGGGCTCTCTGGAAACACCATATATTTT. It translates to CASSAQGLSGNTIYF.

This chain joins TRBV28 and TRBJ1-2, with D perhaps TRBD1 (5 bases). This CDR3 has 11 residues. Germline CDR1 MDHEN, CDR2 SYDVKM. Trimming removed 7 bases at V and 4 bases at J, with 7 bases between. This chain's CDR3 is CASNGGYGYTF. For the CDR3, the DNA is TGTGCCAGCAATGGGGGCTATGGCTACACCTTC.

CDR3 DNA sequence: TGTGCCAGTTCCACATCCCACCCCGCCTACGAGCAGTACTTC. It codes for CASSTSHPAYEQYF. This chain connects TRBV19 to TRBJ2-7; D unresolved. CDR1 is LNHDA, CDR2 SQIVND, per germline (reference sequence). V lost 8 bases and J 2 bases, leaving 16 bases between the germline ends. There are 14 residues in the CDR3.

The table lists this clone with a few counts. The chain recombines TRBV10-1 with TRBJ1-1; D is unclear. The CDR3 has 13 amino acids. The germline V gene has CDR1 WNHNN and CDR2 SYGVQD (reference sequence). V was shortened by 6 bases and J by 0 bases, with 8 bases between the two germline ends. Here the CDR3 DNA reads TGCGCCAGCAGCCCTCAGATGAACACTGAAGCTTTCTTT. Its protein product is CASSPQMNTEAFF.

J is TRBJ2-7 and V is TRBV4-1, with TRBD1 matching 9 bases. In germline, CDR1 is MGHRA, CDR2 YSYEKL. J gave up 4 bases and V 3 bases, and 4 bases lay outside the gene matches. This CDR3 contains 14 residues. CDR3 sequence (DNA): TGCGCCAGCAGCCAGGACAGGGGTCCGTACGAGCAGTACTTC. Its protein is CASSQDRGPYEQYF.